One and the same sample provided the 6 T cell receptor beta chains below, sequenced in a study of T-cell reconstitution after alpha-beta-depleted transplantation in children. A TCRbeta library incorporating unique molecular identifiers was prepared. From the PCR reads, TCRdb called clonotypes with MiXCR, one entry per CDR3 protein. The sample includes 90,000 to 130,000 distinct CDR3 sequences, about 6.4% seen only once; the top ten take approximately 23%. Sequenced material: PBMCs, mostly from graft donor cells, taken 360 days after TCRalphabeta/CD19-depleted stem cell transplant. These receptor sequences come from a male patient aged 2 to 9 who had a stem cell transplant for acute lymphoblastic leukemia, so the T cells may come from the graft donor.

This clonotype was seen ten or more times. The V call is TRBV11-2, the J call TRBJ1-1; D ambiguous. This CDR3 region has 13 residues. Between the trimmed V and J ends, which lost 2 bases and 8 bases, there was a span of 12 bases. Germline CDR1 SGHAT, CDR2 FQNNGV. The CDR3 DNA is TGTGCCAGCAGCTTATCCTTCCGGAGGGAAGCTTTCTTT. As protein: CASSLSFRREAFF.

This clonotype was recorded many times. The J gene is TRBJ2-4, the V gene TRBV29-1; D remains ambiguous. The germline gives CDR1 SQVTM, CDR2 ANQGSEA. V was shortened by 4 bases and J by 1 base, with 5 bases between the two germline ends. This CDR3 comprises 12 residues. CDR3 in amino acids: CSVGRAKNIQYF. CDR3 nucleotide sequence: TGCAGCGTTGGGCGGGCCAAAAACATTCAGTACTTC.

This clonotype showed up many times. The rearrangement uses TRBV27 and TRBJ2-1; the D is unclear. This CDR3 contains 13 residues. Trimming removed 4 bases from V and 5 bases from J, with 9 bases in between. Germline loops: CDR1 MNHEY, CDR2 SMNVEV (reference sequence). The CDR3 reads CASSSLAHNEQFF. CDR3 DNA: TGTGCCAGCAGTTCCTTGGCCCACAATGAGCAGTTCTTC.

The V gene is TRBV7-9, the J gene TRBJ2-3, with D hard to call. With 2 bases removed from V and 4 bases from J, the gap between germline ends came to 10 bases. This CDR3 has 14 residues. Germline-derived CDR1 and CDR2 are SEHNR and FQNEAQ (reference sequence). The CDR3 protein is CASSLSLVPDTQYF. The CDR3 coding sequence is TGTGCCAGCAGCTTAAGTCTTGTCCCAGATACGCAGTATTTT.

The chain couples TRBV27 to TRBJ1-2, with 7 positions matching TRBD1. CDR1 MNHEY and CDR2 SMNVEV come from the germline V gene (reference sequence). CDR3 size: 13 residues. The V segment lost 6 bases and the J segment 6 bases; nucleotides outside the gene matches: 7. The CDR3 loop is CASSLEGTDGYTF. The CDR3 region has the DNA TGTGCCAGCAGCTTAGAGGGGACAGATGGCTACACCTTC.

This clonotype came up a few times. This chain joins TRBV27 and TRBJ2-1; D possibly matches TRBD1 or TRBD2 (5 bases each). The length of the CDR3 is 12 residues. The V end lost 7 bases, the J end lost 9 bases, and 13 bases lay between the germline ends. Germline V CDR1 and CDR2: MNHEY, SMNVEV (reference sequence). CDR3: CASTPGGTEQFF. CDR3 coding DNA: TGTGCCAGCACCCCGGGTGGGACTGAGCAGTTCTTC.